This T cell receptor beta chain was recorded in a study of regulatory and conventional T cells in RAG deficiency. The study, taken as a whole, reports: Shorter CDR3s in all patient subsets; >85% Treg-Tconv overlap in Omenn. Treg unique TCR beta sequences were approximately 100-fold fewer in Omenn syndrome and CID/AS patients than controls. Shannon entropy fell and Simpson indices rose in RAG-deficient patients.

A note on this clone: Its antigen remains unknown.

Some clones are missing from TCRdb's copy, which holds only in-frame ones; the method was immunoSEQ multiplex PCR. The profile covers under 45,000 clones, with roughly 76% appearing a single time and just under 3.5% taken by the ten largest. Genomic DNA came from blood conventional CD4+ T cells gated CD25-low CD127-high. This CDR3 comprises 12 residues. V gave up 6 bases and J gave up 6 bases; unmatched junction bases: 0. CDR1 SNHLY and CDR2 FYNNEI come from the germline V gene. This same sample was also part of a study on regulatory T cells. This second study notes: Amplification used 52 TRBV primers and 13 TRBJ primers.

Material for sequencing was CD4+ effector T cells sorted from blood. This chain joins TRBV2 and TRBJ2-4, with 9 bases aligning to TRBD1. This TCR derives from a human donor in good health. The CDR3 DNA sequence: TGTGCCAGCAGGGGACAGGGAAACATTCAGTACTTC. This sequence encodes CASRGQGNIQYF.